A selection of T cell receptor beta chains follows, all from one sample in a study of blood T cell repertoires in COVID-19. Sequenced by immunoSEQ multiplex PCR; TCRdb stores in-frame clones only, minus some. This sample yields about 220,000 clones, of which roughly 84% are seen a single time; about 3.8% belongs to the top ten. The sample was peripheral blood. These receptors came from a woman aged 80 or over with acute or convalescent COVID-19. The conserved cysteine and the conserved F or W are not part of the CDR3 here. A D gene is named only where the DNA matches it firmly.

>TRBV9|-
ASGGLHSGNTIY
>TRBV2|-
ASSGSLGGFGYT
>TRBV9|-
ASSYAARATDTQY
>TRBV19|-
ASTPTPYSYEQY
>TRBV6-2/TRBV6-3|TRBD2
ASSYGLAGGFSYNEQF
>TRBV20-1|-
SATRGYGYT
>TRBV19|TRBD1
ASSINRDRDGYT
>TRBV6-6|-
ASRAPGNSPLH
>TRBV6-5|-
ASSYKNTGQLTEAF
>TRBV28|TRBD1
ASSRPGQRMNTEAF
>TRBV18|-
ASSDIGTGYNEQF
>TRBV5-1|-
ASSLENGVGYT
>TRBV7-2|-
ASSLVAEAGNQPQH
>TRBV4-2|-
ASSQDPRARTGVNYGYT
>TRBV7-3|TRBD2
ASSLEAGGTYEQY
>TRBV10-3|-
AISEGIVGGDTGELF
>TRBV19|-
ASSSLTGNEAF
>TRBV12-3/TRBV12-4|-
ASRLGTHYGYT
>TRBV5-6|-
ASSWESSYT
>TRBV7-8|TRBD1
ASSSQDRPAGYT
>TRBV20-1|-
SARGAYEQY
>TRBV18|-
ASSPAGGDYGYT
>TRBV11-3|-
ASSLVSLNTEAF
>TRBV6-5|-
ASSPEIPYEQY
>TRBV30|-
AWSVGRTGSTEAF
>TRBV3-1/TRBV3-2|-
ASSQALASGYT
>TRBV5-4|TRBD2
ASNLGGSRTDTQY
>TRBV28|TRBD1
ASSPTGGWDNSPLH
>TRBV27|-
ASSVQGFAYEQY
>TRBV7-2|TRBD1
ASSLDTGGSYNSPLH
>TRBV2|-
ASSGQSNTIY
>TRBV6-1|TRBD1
AIQRGQGLHIQY
>TRBV5-1|TRBD2
ASSLALAGDTGELF
>TRBV5-4|-
ASSSPLYNEQF
>TRBV20-1|-
SATGLNEQF
>TRBV3-1/TRBV3-2|TRBD1
ASSQGDRFATPLH
>TRBV5-1|TRBD2
ASSTERGDYNEQF
>TRBV19|-
ASSARLGEETQY
>TRBV19|TRBD1
ASSLGQAYWNEQF
>TRBV6-1|-
ASSVQPLQGVNTDTQY
>TRBV7-8|TRBD2
ASSLGLAASNEQF
>TRBV12-3/TRBV12-4|-
ASSFRTTGDSF
>TRBV18|TRBD2
ASSLGLRTSVRDEQF
>TRBV12-3/TRBV12-4|-
ASSLKLNEKLF
>TRBV6-5|TRBD1
ASNKDRERNTEAF
>TRBV4-1|-
ASSSTGTVNTEAF
>TRBV13|TRBD2
ASSLGSGGPHNEQF
>TRBV6-5|-
ASSYGANYGYT
>TRBV9|-
ASSVSSGVSTDTQY
>TRBV7-2|TRBD2
ASSFNRAGGNEQF
>TRBV28|-
ASSLGPDLEAF
>TRBV6-5|-
GGGVNEKLF
>TRBV11-3|TRBD2
ASSSGLAGDNEQF
>TRBV5-5|TRBD1
ATDRDTGELF
>TRBV12-5|-
ASGLTGRLEKLF
>TRBV15|-
ATSETYNEQF
>TRBV30|TRBD1
AWSVRRTGKELESPLH
>TRBV5-5|-
ASSPDIYQPQH
>TRBV30|TRBD1
ACDREVGSYGYT